The clone carrying this TCR beta chain was recorded only once. This CDR3 spans 15 amino acids. V dropped 3 bases and J dropped 3; count of bases not matched to a gene: 7. Germline V gene sequence: CDR1 SGDLS, CDR2 YYNGEE. The data were taken from a study of blood T cell repertoires in COVID-19. The data were produced by immunoSEQ multiplex PCR, yet TCRdb's version contains in-frame clones alone and is incomplete. Of approximately 220,000 clones listed, 83% are singletons. The material sequenced was peripheral blood. The TCR originated in a woman in her forties with active or convalescent COVID-19. This chain joins TRBV9 and TRBJ1-2; 8 nucleotides agree with TRBD1. CDR3 DNA: TGTGCCAGCAGCGCCCGGACAGGGAGTGACTATGGCTACACCTTC. It translates to CASSARTGSDYGYTF. The full variable domain, completed using reference TRBV9 and TRBJ1-2, is DSGVTQTPKHLITATGQRVTLRCSPRSGDLSVYWYQQSLDQGLQFLIQYYNGEERAKGNILERFSAQQFPDLHSELNLSSLELGDSALYFCASSARTGSDYGYTFGSGTRLTVV.